This is a list of T cell receptor beta chains from one sample in a study of blood T cell repertoires in COVID-19. The table came from immunoSEQ multiplex PCR; TCRdb's copy has only in-frame clones and leaves some out. Among 140,000 to 150,000 clones listed, roughly 88% were seen once. Specimen: peripheral blood. These receptors were obtained from a man in his 70s with acute or convalescent COVID-19. Both conserved end residues are part of each CDR3. A D gene is named only where the DNA matches it firmly. Not every row has a clone size; where given, it reads once, few, many or a size class.

J gene,V gene,D gene,clone size,CDR3 length,CDR3 DNA,CDR3 protein
TRBJ1-3,TRBV5-1,TRBD1,-,15,TGCGCCAGCAGCCCCCAGGACAGGTCTGGAAACACCATATATTTT,CASSPQDRSGNTIYF
TRBJ1-6,TRBV7-8,TRBD1,-,15,TGTGCCAGCAGCTCCGAGGGGGCGCGAAATTCACCCCTCCACTTT,CASSSEGARNSPLHF
TRBJ2-1,TRBV10-2,TRBD1,-,15,TGCGCCAGCAGGGGGGACAGGCTGTCCTACAATGAGCAGTTCTTC,CASRGDRLSYNEQFF
TRBJ2-2,TRBV5-1,-,-,15,TGCGCCAGCAGCACCCCGACAGCGAACACCGGGGAGCTGTTTTTT,CASSTPTANTGELFF
TRBJ1-2,TRBV2,-,-,13,TGTGCCAGCAGTCTTACAGGGCGATCAGGCTACACCTTC,CASSLTGRSGYTF
TRBJ1-2,TRBV7-2,-,once,13,TGTGCCAGCAGCTCTTCTCGAGGCTATGGCTACACCTTC,CASSSSRGYGYTF
TRBJ1-4,TRBV29-1,-,-,13,TGCAGCGCCCGGTACAGGGAGGGCGAAAAACTGTTTTTT,CSARYREGEKLFF
TRBJ2-2,TRBV14,-,-,15,TGTGCCAGCAGCCCTCGTAGCTTCTACACCGGGGAGCTGTTTTTT,CASSPRSFYTGELFF
TRBJ2-1,TRBV7-9,TRBD1,-,17,TGTGCCAGCAGCCCACCGCCATCCGGGACAGGCTACAATGAGCAGTTCTTC,CASSPPPSGTGYNEQFF
TRBJ2-7,TRBV3-1/TRBV3-2,-,few,14,TGTGCCAGCAGCCTCCAACTAGGCCCCTTCGAGCAGTACTTC,CASSLQLGPFEQYF
TRBJ2-5,TRBV5-1,-,-,13,TGCGCCAGCAGCTTGGAAGCTAGAGAGACCCAGTACTTC,CASSLEARETQYF
TRBJ2-2,TRBV3-1/TRBV3-2,-,-,15,TGTGCCAGCAGCCTTAACGCCAGGAACACCGGGGAGCTGTTTTTT,CASSLNARNTGELFF
TRBJ2-7,TRBV29-1,-,-,16,TGCAGCGTTGTAGGGATACCAGGGAATTCGGGTTACGAGCAGTACTTC,CSVVGIPGNSGYEQYF
TRBJ2-1,TRBV5-8,-,-,13,TGTGCCAGCAGCATGATCGGTTACAATGAGCAGTTCTTC,CASSMIGYNEQFF
TRBJ1-1,TRBV2,-,-,13,TGTGCCAGCAGTGAAGCGATGGGGAGGGAAGCTTTCTTT,CASSEAMGREAFF
TRBJ2-5,TRBV19,TRBD2,-,17,TGTGCCAGTAGTAGTTTAGCGGGAGTGGGGTACCAAGAGACCCAGTACTTC,CASSSLAGVGYQETQYF
TRBJ1-2,TRBV3-1/TRBV3-2,-,-,16,TGTGCCAGCAGCCAATGGCAGGCCGAGAATTCCTATGGCTACACCTTC,CASSQWQAENSYGYTF
TRBJ1-2,TRBV6-5,TRBD1,once,13,TGTGCCAGCAGGGGGACAGGGAGCTATGGCTACACCTTC,CASRGTGSYGYTF
TRBJ1-2,TRBV5-1,TRBD1,-,14,TGCGCCAGCAGAGGTGGACAGGGGTTCTATGGCTACACCTTC,CASRGGQGFYGYTF
TRBJ1-4,TRBV27,TRBD1,-,11,TGTGCCAGCAGTTCGGGACAGGAACTGTTTTTT,CASSSGQELFF
TRBJ1-2,TRBV6-5,-,-,16,TGTGCCAGCAGTTACTCGTCGACAGGCCGGGACTATGGCTACACCTTC,CASSYSSTGRDYGYTF
TRBJ2-1,TRBV7-6,TRBD2,-,14,TGTGCCAGCAGCTTAGAGGGACTATACAATGAGCAGTTCTTC,CASSLEGLYNEQFF
TRBJ2-3,TRBV6-5,-,once,12,TGTGCCGTAACAGGGCCATCAGATACGCAGTATTTT,CAVTGPSDTQYF
TRBJ1-1,TRBV30,TRBD1,-,14,TGTGCCTGGAGTACCCCGGACAGGGGGCGCGTAGCTTTCTTT,CAWSTPDRGRVAFF
TRBJ1-1,TRBV18,TRBD1,-,16,TGTGCCAGCTCGGGGACAGGGCCGATCCTGAACACTGAAGCTTTCTTT,CASSGTGPILNTEAFF
TRBJ1-2,TRBV6-6,-,few,14,TGTGCCAGCAGTTACACAACGGGGGGGCGTGGCTACACCTTC,CASSYTTGGRGYTF
TRBJ1-2,TRBV6-5,-,-,15,TGTGCCAGTCTCCGTTCAACACAGGGTTTCTATGGCTACACCTTC,CASLRSTQGFYGYTF
TRBJ2-3,TRBV6-4,TRBD2,once,16,TGTGCCAGCAGCGGACTAGCGGGAGCAGGGGCAGATACGCAGTATTTT,CASSGLAGAGADTQYF
TRBJ1-4,TRBV4-1,TRBD1,-,16,TGCGCCAGCAGCTCAGGGGGACGGGCAACTAATGAAAAACTGTTTTTT,CASSSGGRATNEKLFF
TRBJ1-4,TRBV21-1,-,-,16,TGTGCCAGCAGCAAAGAATGGCGGGGCCTCGATGAAAAACTGTTTTTT,CASSKEWRGLDEKLFF
TRBJ2-5,TRBV6-6,TRBD1,-,16,TGTGCCAGCAGTTACCCCGAACAGGGGGCGCGGGAGACCCAGTACTTC,CASSYPEQGARETQYF
TRBJ1-2,TRBV7-2,-,-,12,TGTGCCAGCAGGCTAGCTAACTATGGCTACACCTTC,CASRLANYGYTF
TRBJ2-7,TRBV4-1,TRBD1,-,15,TGCGCCAGCAGCCAAGTCCCGGGACAGGTTTACGAGCAGTACTTC,CASSQVPGQVYEQYF
TRBJ2-2,TRBV4-1,-,-,17,TGCGCCAGCAGCCAAGGAGTTGGGGGCCCCGACACCGGGGAGCTGTTTTTT,CASSQGVGGPDTGELFF
TRBJ2-3,TRBV30,-,-,12,TGTGCCTGGATGCTTAGCGCAGATACGCAGTATTTT,CAWMLSADTQYF
TRBJ1-1,TRBV5-1,TRBD1,once,16,TGCGCCAGCAGCTTGGGGACAGGGAATAGGAACACTGAAGCTTTCTTT,CASSLGTGNRNTEAFF
TRBJ1-3,TRBV10-1,-,-,15,TGCGCCAGCAGTGAGGAGCAAGCGCCTGGAAACACCATATATTTT,CASSEEQAPGNTIYF
TRBJ1-2,TRBV7-9,-,-,14,TGTGCCAGCAGCTTAGGCAGGAATAACTATGGCTACACCTTC,CASSLGRNNYGYTF
TRBJ1-5,TRBV5-6,-,-,15,TGTGCCAGCAGCTTGATGGGGGCGCAGGGTCAGCCCCAGCATTTT,CASSLMGAQGQPQHF
TRBJ1-2,TRBV3-1/TRBV3-2,-,-,18,TGTGCCAGCAGCCAAGTCGCCTGGACAATCCAGGGGAACTATGGCTACACCTTC,CASSQVAWTIQGNYGYTF
TRBJ2-7,TRBV7-9,TRBD2,-,14,TGTGCCAGCAGAGCTAGCGGGAGAAGCCACGAGCAGTACTTC,CASRASGRSHEQYF
TRBJ1-5,TRBV2,-,-,15,TGTGCCAGCAGTAGACAGGCGATTAGCAATCAGCCCCAGCATTTT,CASSRQAISNQPQHF
TRBJ1-6,TRBV6-5,-,-,14,TGTGCCAGCGATTATCAACGCGATAATTCACCCCTCCACTTT,CASDYQRDNSPLHF
TRBJ1-2,TRBV3-1/TRBV3-2,-,-,13,TGTGCCAGCAGCCAAGGGGCCCGTTACGGCTACACCTTC,CASSQGARYGYTF
TRBJ2-2,TRBV11-2,-,-,15,TGTGCCAGCAGCCCCCCTAGCGTAGGTACCGGGGAGCTGTTTTTT,CASSPPSVGTGELFF
TRBJ1-6,TRBV10-2,TRBD1,-,14,TGCGCCAGCAGTGAGACAGGGGAAGGTTCACCCCTCCACTTT,CASSETGEGSPLHF
TRBJ2-5,TRBV5-1,-,few,15,TGCGCCAGCCGCAGAGGCGGGCCCGTACAAGAGACCCAGTACTTC,CASRRGGPVQETQYF
TRBJ1-4,TRBV3-1/TRBV3-2,-,-,13,TGTGCCAGCAGCCGGAGGGGAGGTGAAAAACTGTTTTTT,CASSRRGGEKLFF
TRBJ1-1,TRBV10-2,TRBD1,-,14,TGCGCCAGCAGGATGACAGGGCTGGGCACTGAAGCTTTCTTT,CASRMTGLGTEAFF
TRBJ2-2,TRBV6-5,-,few,14,TGTGCCACCCTTCGACTTGCCGGGGACGGGGAGCTGTTTTTT,CATLRLAGDGELFF
TRBJ2-6,TRBV27,TRBD1,-,20,TGTGCCAGCAGTTCCCACGGGACAGGGGTTTATTTATCTGGGGCCAACGTCCTGACTTTC,CASSSHGTGVYLSGANVLTF
TRBJ2-7,TRBV5-1,TRBD2,-,16,TGCGCCAGCAGCTCGGGACTAGCGGGTACCCGCGGCGAGCAGTACTTC,CASSSGLAGTRGEQYF
TRBJ2-6,TRBV10-3,-,-,16,TGTGCCATCAGTGCGACGAAGGGGGCTGGGGCCAACGTCCTGACTTTC,CAISATKGAGANVLTF
TRBJ2-3,TRBV5-1,TRBD1,once,16,TGCGCCAGCTCCCTGGCCCCGGGACAGCCTGCGTATACGCAGTATTTT,CASSLAPGQPAYTQYF
TRBJ2-7,TRBV18,TRBD1,-,13,TGTGCCAGCTCACCCGGACAGGTAAACGAGCAGTACTTC,CASSPGQVNEQYF